This entry lists 18 T cell receptor beta chains sequenced from one sample in a study of T cell responses to AZD1222 COVID-19 vaccine. TCRdb's copy holds only in-frame clones and misses some; the assay was immunoSEQ multiplex PCR. The sample contains approximately 150,000 clones, roughly nine tenths of which appear only once. The starting material was peripheral blood, obtained 28 days after the second dose of the MenACWY control vaccine. All receptors come from an adult who received the MenACWY meningococcal vaccine as a control.

The V gene is TRBV28, the J gene TRBJ1-2, with TRBD1 matching over 7 bases. From germline, CDR1 is MDHEN and CDR2 SYDVKM. The CDR3 is 14 amino acids. V lost 2 bases and J lost 7; bases outside the gene matches: 7. In DNA, the CDR3 is TGTGCCAGCAGTTTAGCGGGACAGAGGAGTGGCTACACCTTC. Translated, it gives CASSLAGQRSGYTF.

This rearrangement joins TRBV7-3 to TRBJ2-3; TRBD2 matches at 16 bases. There are 18 residues in the CDR3. Losses at the gene ends were 1 base for V and 2 bases for J; bases not matched to a gene: 3. Germline V lookup: CDR1 SGHTA, CDR2 FQGTGA. The CDR3 coding sequence is TGTGCCAGCAGCTTAAGCGGGACTAGCGGGAGGGCCACAGATACGCAGTATTTT. This translates into CASSLSGTSGRATDTQYF.

This clone was counted a single time. The chain combines TRBV23-1 with TRBJ2-1; D gene uncertain. TRBV23-1 is flagged as an ORF with uncertain function. V was shortened by 2 bases and J by 3 bases, with 8 bases between the two germline ends. The CDR3 contains 14 residues. CDR3 loop: CASSQNDNYNEQFF. Here the CDR3 DNA reads TGCGCCAGCAGTCAAAATGACAACTACAATGAGCAGTTCTTC.

The chain links TRBV7-8 to TRBJ1-5, with D perhaps matching TRBD1 (5 bases). The germline CDR1 and CDR2 sequences are SGHVS and FQNEAQ. The CDR3 sequence is 15 residues long. V was trimmed by 1 base and J by 0 bases, leaving 7 bases between them. The CDR3 nucleotides are TGTGCCAGCAGCTTAGAGGGGCATAGCAATCAGCCCCAGCATTTT. Translation gives CASSLEGHSNQPQHF.

The V and J genes are TRBV6-5 and TRBJ1-5; no reliable D call. Trimming pared 10 bases from V and 4 bases from J, leaving 14 bases between. The germline V gene encodes CDR1 MNHEY and CDR2 SVGAGI. The CDR3 loop spans 13 amino acids. CDR3 sequence (DNA): TGTGCCACTGGGTGGGAGGGAAATCAGCCCCAGCATTTT. Translating gives CATGWEGNQPQHF.

A few counts support this clone. The CDR3 protein is CATSREAKDGYTF. Written as DNA, the CDR3 is TGTGCCACCAGCAGAGAAGCGAAGGACGGCTACACCTTC. The chain combines TRBV15 with TRBJ1-2, with D unresolved. The CDR3 has 13 amino acids. CDR1 and CDR2 from the germline V gene are LNHNV and YYDKDF (reference sequence). Trimming took 0 bases from V and 8 from J, leaving 10 bases between them.

The chain links TRBV10-3 to TRBJ1-2, with D possibly TRBD1 on 5 matching bases. The germline gives CDR1 ENHRY, CDR2 SYGVKD. The CDR3 has 11 residues. The ends were cut back, 6 bases at V and 8 bases at J, with 10 bases in the middle. For the CDR3, the DNA is TGTGCCATCAGCGCCAGGGAGGGCTACACCTTC. Protein: CAISAREGYTF.

The chain joins TRBV5-4 to TRBJ2-1; 12 positions match TRBD2. CDR1 is SGHNT and CDR2 is YYREEE in the germline V gene (reference sequence). V dropped 6 bases and J dropped 8; count of bases not matched to a gene: 9. CDR3 length equals 15 residues. CDR3 nucleotide sequence: TGTGCCAGCATCCCTAGCGGGGGGGCCCGAGATGAGCAGTTCTTC. Its translation: CASIPSGGARDEQFF.

The chain is built from TRBV4-3 and TRBJ1-6; D remains ambiguous. CDR3 length equals 16 residues. Deletions cut 0 bases from V and 7 bases from J, with 13 bases between. Germline CDR1 LGHNA, CDR2 YSLEER. CDR3 loop: CASSQEALLRNSPLHF. The CDR3 bases are TGCGCCAGCAGCCAAGAGGCTTTACTGAGGAATTCACCCCTCCACTTT.

The sample holds one count of this clone. Because the CDR3 is missing its conserved closing phenylalanine or tryptophan, this is likely a read error. Because the CDR3's place on the DNA is in doubt, the DNA is left out and the CDR3 is given as listed by TCRdb. The CDR3 loop is CASSPNTGA. This sequence joins TRBV18 and TRBJ1-4; the D call TRBD1 from the table was never checked on the DNA. The CDR3 is 9 amino acids long, termini counted. Germline CDR1 KGHSH, CDR2 LQKENI.

The genes are TRBV7-9 and TRBJ2-3; 13 bases line up with TRBD2. The germline V gene has CDR1 SEHNR and CDR2 FQNEAQ (reference sequence). Trimming cost V 6 bases and J 6 bases; bases outside gene matches: 9. The CDR3 is made up of 16 amino acids. The CDR3 protein is CASSLSGTSGADTQYF. For the CDR3, the DNA is TGTGCCAGCAGTCTTTCCGGGACTAGCGGGGCGGATACGCAGTATTTT. Full variable domain (remainder filled in from reference TRBV7-9 and TRBJ2-3): DTGVSQNPRHKITKRGQNVTFRCDPISEHNRLYWYRQTLGQGPEFLTYFQNEAQLEKSRLLSDRFSAERPKGSFSTLEIQRTEQGDSAMYLCASSLSGTSGADTQYFGPGTRLTVL.

The genes are TRBV9 and TRBJ2-5; D is perhaps TRBD2 (5 bases). V lost 0 bases and J 2 bases, leaving 5 bases between the germline ends. The CDR3 contains 13 residues. The germline V gene has CDR1 SGDLS and CDR2 YYNGEE. Written as DNA, the CDR3 is TGTGCCAGCAGCGTAGCGGGGCAAGAGACCCAGTACTTC. It codes for CASSVAGQETQYF.

This chain links TRBV11-2 with TRBJ2-1; the D is unclear. Trimming pared 5 bases from V and 4 bases from J, leaving 6 bases between. Germline loops: CDR1 SGHAT, CDR2 FQNNGV. This CDR3 comprises 12 residues. The CDR3 is CASSQEYNEQFF. The DNA of the CDR3 is TGTGCCAGCAGCCAAGAGTACAATGAGCAGTTCTTC.

The chain combines TRBV28 with TRBJ1-2, with 7 positions matching TRBD1. This CDR3 has 13 amino acids. CDR1 is MDHEN and CDR2 is SYDVKM in the germline V gene. V shed 7 bases and J 7 bases; nucleotides not matched to a gene: 9. For the CDR3, the DNA is TGTGCCAGCACCGAAGCCAGGGGGTTTGGCTACACCTTC. Encoded protein: CASTEARGFGYTF.

This chain connects TRBV18 to TRBJ2-7; TRBD2 aligns across 7 bases. V dropped 2 bases and J dropped 6; count of bases not matched to a gene: 7. The CDR3 is 14 residues long. Germline lookup yields CDR1 KGHSH and CDR2 LQKENI. The CDR3 bases are TGTGCCAGCTCACCAGATAGCGGGTCGGTCGAGCAGTACTTC. This encodes CASSPDSGSVEQYF.

The chain carries TRBV6-1 and TRBJ2-1; TRBD2 might be the D (5 bases). This CDR3 region has 15 residues. V was shortened by 2 bases and J by 2 bases, with 10 bases between the two germline ends. CDR1 and CDR2 (germline): MNHNS, SASEGT. In DNA, the CDR3 is TGTGCCAGCAGTGAACTAGCAGAAGCCTACAATGAGCAGTTCTTC. Protein sequence: CASSELAEAYNEQFF.

This clone was counted once. The V and J genes are TRBV7-2 and TRBJ1-2; D remains ambiguous. The CDR3 loop spans 12 amino acids. The germline V gene has CDR1 SGHTA and CDR2 FQGNSA. The V end was cut by 5 bases, the J end by 4 bases, with 8 bases between. This chain's CDR3 is CASSGSRYGYTF. CDR3 coding DNA: TGTGCCAGCAGCGGGTCGCGCTATGGCTACACCTTC. The full variable domain, completed using reference TRBV7-2 and TRBJ1-2, is GAGVSQSPSNKVTEKGKDVELRCDPISGHTALYWYRQSLGQGLEFLIYFQGNSAPDKSGLPSDRFSAERTGGSVSTLTIQRTQQEDSAVYLCASSGSRYGYTFGSGTRLTVV.

The J gene is TRBJ2-3, the V gene TRBV27; 13 bases map to TRBD2. The CDR3 runs to 18 residues. The V segment lost 2 bases and the J segment 4 bases; nucleotides outside the gene matches: 9. CDR1 is MNHEY and CDR2 is SMNVEV in the germline V gene (reference sequence). As DNA, the CDR3 is TGTGCCAGCAGTTTACGTGGACTAGCGGGAGACCTCCCAGATACGCAGTATTTT. Protein sequence: CASSLRGLAGDLPDTQYF.